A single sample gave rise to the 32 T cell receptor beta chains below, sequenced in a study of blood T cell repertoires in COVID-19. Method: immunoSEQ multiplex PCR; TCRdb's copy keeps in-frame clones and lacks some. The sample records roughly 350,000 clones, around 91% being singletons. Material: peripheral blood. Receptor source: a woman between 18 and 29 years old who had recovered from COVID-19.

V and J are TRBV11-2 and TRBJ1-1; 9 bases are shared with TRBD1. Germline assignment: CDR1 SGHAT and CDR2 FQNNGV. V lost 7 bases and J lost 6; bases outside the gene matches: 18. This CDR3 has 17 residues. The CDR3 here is CASTLQGAGYYGAEAFF. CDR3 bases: TGTGCCAGCACCCTACAGGGGGCGGGTTACTATGGCGCTGAAGCTTTCTTT. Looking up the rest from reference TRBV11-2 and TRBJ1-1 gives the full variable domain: EAGVAQSPRYKIIEKRQSVAFWCNPISGHATLYWYQQILGQGPKLLIQFQNNGVVDDSQLPKDRFSAERLKGVDSTLKIQPAKLEDSAVYLCASTLQGAGYYGAEAFFGQGTRLTVV.

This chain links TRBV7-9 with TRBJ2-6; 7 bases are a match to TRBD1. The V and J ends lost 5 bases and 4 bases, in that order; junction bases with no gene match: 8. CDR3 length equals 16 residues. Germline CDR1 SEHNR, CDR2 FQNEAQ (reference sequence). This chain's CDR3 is CASSPSGGSGANVLTF. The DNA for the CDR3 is TGTGCCAGCAGCCCTTCAGGGGGATCAGGGGCCAACGTCCTGACTTTC.

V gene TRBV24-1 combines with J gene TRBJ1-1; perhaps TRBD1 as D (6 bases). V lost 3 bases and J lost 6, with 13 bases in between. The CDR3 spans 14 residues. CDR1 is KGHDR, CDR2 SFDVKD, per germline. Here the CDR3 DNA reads TGTGCCACCAGTGATAACAGGGTAAGCGCTGAAGCTTTCTTT. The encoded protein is CATSDNRVSAEAFF.

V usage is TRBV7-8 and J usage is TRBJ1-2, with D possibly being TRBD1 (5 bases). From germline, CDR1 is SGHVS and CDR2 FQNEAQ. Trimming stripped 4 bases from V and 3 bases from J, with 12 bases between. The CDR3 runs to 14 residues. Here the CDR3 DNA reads TGTGCCAGCAGCTCGGGCAGGGTGGACTATGGCTACACCTTC. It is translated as CASSSGRVDYGYTF. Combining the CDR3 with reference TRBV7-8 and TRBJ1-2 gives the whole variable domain GAGVSQSPRYKVAKRGQDVALRCDPISGHVSLFWYQQALGQGPEFLTYFQNEAQLDKSGLPSDRFFAERPEGSVSTLKIQRTQQEDSAVYLCASSSGRVDYGYTFGSGTRLTVV.

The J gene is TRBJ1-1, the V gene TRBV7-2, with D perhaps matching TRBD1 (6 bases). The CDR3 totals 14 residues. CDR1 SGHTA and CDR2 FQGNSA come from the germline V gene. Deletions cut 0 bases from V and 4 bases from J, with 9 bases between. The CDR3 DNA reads TGTGCCAGCAGCTTAGCGCAGGGGTCCACTGAAGCTTTCTTT. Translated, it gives CASSLAQGSTEAFF.

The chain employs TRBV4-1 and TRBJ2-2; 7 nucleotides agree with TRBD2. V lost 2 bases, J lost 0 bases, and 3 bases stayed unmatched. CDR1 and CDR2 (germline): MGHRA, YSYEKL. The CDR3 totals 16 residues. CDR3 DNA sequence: TGCGCCAGCAGCCAATGGAGCGGGACGAACACCGGGGAGCTGTTTTTT. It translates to CASSQWSGTNTGELFF.

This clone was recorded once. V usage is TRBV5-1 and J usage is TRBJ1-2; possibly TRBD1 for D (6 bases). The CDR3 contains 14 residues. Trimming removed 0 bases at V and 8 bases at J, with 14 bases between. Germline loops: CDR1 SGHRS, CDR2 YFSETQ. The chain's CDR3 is CASSLVGAGRGYTF. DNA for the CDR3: TGCGCCAGCAGCTTGGTGGGGGCAGGGCGCGGCTACACCTTC.

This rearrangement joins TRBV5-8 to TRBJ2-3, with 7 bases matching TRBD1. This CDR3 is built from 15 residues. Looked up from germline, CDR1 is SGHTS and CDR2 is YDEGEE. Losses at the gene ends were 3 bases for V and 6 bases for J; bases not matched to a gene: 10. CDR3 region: CASSWPGQYTDTQYF. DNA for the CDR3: TGTGCCAGCAGCTGGCCGGGACAGTATACGGATACGCAGTATTTT.

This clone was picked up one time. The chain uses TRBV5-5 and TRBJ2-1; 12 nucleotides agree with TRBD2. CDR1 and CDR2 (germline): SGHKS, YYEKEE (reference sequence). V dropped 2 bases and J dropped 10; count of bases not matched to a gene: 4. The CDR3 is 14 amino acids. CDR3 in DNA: TGTGCCAGCAGCTTCCTAGCGGGAGGGGAAGAGCAGTTCTTC. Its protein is CASSFLAGGEEQFF.

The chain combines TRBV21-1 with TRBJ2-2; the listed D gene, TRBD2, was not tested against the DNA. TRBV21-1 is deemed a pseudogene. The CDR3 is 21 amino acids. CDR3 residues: CASSKATSGSVGNANTGELFF. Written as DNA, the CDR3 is TGTGCCAGCAGCAAAGCGACTAGCGGGAGCGTTGGAAACGCGAACACCGGGGAGCTGTTTTTT.

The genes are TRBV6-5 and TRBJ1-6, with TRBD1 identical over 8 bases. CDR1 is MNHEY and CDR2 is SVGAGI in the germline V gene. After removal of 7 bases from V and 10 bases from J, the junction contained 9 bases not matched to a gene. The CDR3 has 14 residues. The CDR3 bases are TGTGCCAGCACCGGGACAGGAAAATTGTCACCCCTCCACTTT. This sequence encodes CASTGTGKLSPLHF.

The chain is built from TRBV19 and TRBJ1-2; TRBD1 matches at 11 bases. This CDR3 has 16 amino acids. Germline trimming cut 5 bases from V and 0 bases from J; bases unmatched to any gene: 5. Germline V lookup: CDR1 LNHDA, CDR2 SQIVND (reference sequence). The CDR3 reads CASSARDRGANYGYTF. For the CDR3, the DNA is TGTGCCAGTAGTGCACGGGACAGGGGGGCTAACTATGGCTACACCTTC.

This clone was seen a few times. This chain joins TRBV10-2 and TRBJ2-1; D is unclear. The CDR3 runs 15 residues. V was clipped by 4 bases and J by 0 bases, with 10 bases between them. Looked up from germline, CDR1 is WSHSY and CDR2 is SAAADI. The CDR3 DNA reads TGCGCCAGCAGTGCGGCGACAATCTCCTACAATGAGCAGTTCTTC. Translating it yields CASSAATISYNEQFF.

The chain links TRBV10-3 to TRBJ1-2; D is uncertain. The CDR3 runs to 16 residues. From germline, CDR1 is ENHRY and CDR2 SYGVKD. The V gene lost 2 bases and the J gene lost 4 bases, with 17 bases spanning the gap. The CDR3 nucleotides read TGTGCCATCAGTGAGAGGGTGACCGGAGAGGGCTATGGCTACACCTTC. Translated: CAISERVTGEGYGYTF.

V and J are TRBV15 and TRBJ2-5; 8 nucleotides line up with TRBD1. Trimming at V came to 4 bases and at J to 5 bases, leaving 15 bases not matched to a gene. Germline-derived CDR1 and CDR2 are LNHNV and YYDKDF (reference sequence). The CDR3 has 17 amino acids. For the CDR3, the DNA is TGTGCCACCAGCACGGGAATACAGTTGGACAGGGTGGAGACCCAGTACTTC. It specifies CATSTGIQLDRVETQYF.

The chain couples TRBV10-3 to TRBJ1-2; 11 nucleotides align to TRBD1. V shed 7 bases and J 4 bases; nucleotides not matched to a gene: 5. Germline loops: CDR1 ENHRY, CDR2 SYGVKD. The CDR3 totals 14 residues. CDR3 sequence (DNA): TGTGCCATCAACGGACAGGGGGCTAGCTATGGCTACACCTTC. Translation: CAINGQGASYGYTF.

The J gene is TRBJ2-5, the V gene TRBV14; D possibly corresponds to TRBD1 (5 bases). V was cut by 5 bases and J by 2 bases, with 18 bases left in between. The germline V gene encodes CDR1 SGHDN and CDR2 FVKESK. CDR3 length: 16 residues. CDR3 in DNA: TGTGCCAGCAGCAAATCATGGGGCCAGTCACAAGAGACCCAGTACTTC. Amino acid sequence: CASSKSWGQSQETQYF.

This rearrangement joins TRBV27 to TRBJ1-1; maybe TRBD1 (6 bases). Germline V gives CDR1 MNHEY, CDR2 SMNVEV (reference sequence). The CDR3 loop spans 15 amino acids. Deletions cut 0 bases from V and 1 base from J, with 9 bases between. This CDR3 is CASSLSRRGNTEAFF. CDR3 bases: TGTGCCAGCAGTTTATCCCGCAGGGGGAACACTGAAGCTTTCTTT.

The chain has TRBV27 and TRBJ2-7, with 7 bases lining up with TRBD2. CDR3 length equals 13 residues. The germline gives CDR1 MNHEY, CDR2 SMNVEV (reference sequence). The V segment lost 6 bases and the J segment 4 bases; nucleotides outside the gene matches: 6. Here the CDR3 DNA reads TGTGCCAGCAGCCCGAACGGGGGGTACGAGCAGTACGTC. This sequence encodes CASSPNGGYEQYV.

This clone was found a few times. The CDR3 reads CASSYGGTVSGYGYTF. The DNA of the CDR3 is TGTGCCAGCAGCTATGGCGGGACAGTAAGCGGCTATGGCTACACCTTC. This chain connects TRBV7-8 to TRBJ1-2, with 7 bases aligning to TRBD1. CDR1 is SGHVS and CDR2 is FQNEAQ in the germline V gene. V was clipped by 4 bases and J by 4 bases; unmatched bases: 12. The CDR3 extends over 16 amino acids.

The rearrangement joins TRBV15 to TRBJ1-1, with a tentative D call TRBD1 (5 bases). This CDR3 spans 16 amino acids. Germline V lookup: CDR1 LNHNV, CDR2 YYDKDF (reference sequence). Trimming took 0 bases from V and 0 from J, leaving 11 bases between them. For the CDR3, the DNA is TGTGCCACCAGCAGAGATTGGACAAATGTGAACACTGAAGCTTTCTTT. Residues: CATSRDWTNVNTEAFF. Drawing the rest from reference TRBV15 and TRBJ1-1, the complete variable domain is DAMVIQNPRYQVTQFGKPVTLSCSQTLNHNVMYWYQQKSSQAPKLLFHYYDKDFNNEADTPDNFQSRRPNTSFCFLDIRSPGLGDTAMYLCATSRDWTNVNTEAFFGQGTRLTVV.

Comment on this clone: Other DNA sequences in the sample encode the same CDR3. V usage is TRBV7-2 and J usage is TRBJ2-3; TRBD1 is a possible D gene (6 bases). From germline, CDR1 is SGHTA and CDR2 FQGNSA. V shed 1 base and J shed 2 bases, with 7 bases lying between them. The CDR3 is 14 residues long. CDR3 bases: TGTGCCAGCAGCTTAGACAGGGCCACAGATACGCAGTATTTT. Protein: CASSLDRATDTQYF.

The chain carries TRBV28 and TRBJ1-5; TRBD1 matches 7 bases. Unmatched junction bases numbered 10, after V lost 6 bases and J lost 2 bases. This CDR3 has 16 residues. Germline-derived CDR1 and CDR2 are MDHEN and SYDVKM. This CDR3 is CASRRTGAGGNQPQHF. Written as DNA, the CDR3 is TGTGCCAGCAGACGGACAGGTGCCGGGGGCAATCAGCCCCAGCATTTT.

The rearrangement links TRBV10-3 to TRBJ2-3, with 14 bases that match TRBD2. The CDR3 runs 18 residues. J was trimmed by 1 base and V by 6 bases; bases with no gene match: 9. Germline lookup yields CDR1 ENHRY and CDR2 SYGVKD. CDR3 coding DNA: TGTGCCATCAGGCCCGGGACTAGCGGGAGCGTGGGCACAGATACGCAGTATTTT. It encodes CAIRPGTSGSVGTDTQYF.

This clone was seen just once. The CDR3 protein is CASSRPWRTGYGYTF. The CDR3 DNA is TGTGCCAGCAGCAGACCATGGAGGACAGGGTATGGCTACACCTTC. This chain joins TRBV21-1 and TRBJ1-2; TRBD1 was called by the table and not checked on the DNA. TRBV21-1 is a recognized pseudogene. The CDR3 covers 15 residues.

The CDR3 protein is CASTTGDWGTDTQYF. CDR3 in DNA: TGTGCCAGCACGACAGGGGATTGGGGCACAGATACGCAGTATTTT. The rearrangement uses TRBV27 and TRBJ2-3; the match to TRBD1 covers 8 bases. The CDR3 consists of 15 residues. Germline loops: CDR1 MNHEY, CDR2 SMNVEV (reference sequence). The ends lost 7 bases at V and 1 base at J; junction bases unmatched: 7.

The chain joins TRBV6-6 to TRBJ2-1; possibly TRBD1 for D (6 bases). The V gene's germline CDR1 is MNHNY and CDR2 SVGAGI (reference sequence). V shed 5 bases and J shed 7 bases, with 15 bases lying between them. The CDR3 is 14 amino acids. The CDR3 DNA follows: TGTGCCAGCAGTCAGGGGATGGGCTTAAATGAGCAGTTCTTC. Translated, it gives CASSQGMGLNEQFF.

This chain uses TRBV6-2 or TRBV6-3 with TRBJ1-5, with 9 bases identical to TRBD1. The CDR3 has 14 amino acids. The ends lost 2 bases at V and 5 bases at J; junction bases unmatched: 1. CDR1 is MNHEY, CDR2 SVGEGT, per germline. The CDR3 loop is CASSYTGGYQPQHF. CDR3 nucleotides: TGTGCCAGCAGTTACACAGGGGGCTATCAGCCCCAGCATTTT.

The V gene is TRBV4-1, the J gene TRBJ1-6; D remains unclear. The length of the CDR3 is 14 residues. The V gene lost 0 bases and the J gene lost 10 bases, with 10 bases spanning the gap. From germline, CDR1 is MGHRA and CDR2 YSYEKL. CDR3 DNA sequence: TGCGCCAGCAGCCAAGATAAATCACAGTCACCCCTCCACTTT. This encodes CASSQDKSQSPLHF.

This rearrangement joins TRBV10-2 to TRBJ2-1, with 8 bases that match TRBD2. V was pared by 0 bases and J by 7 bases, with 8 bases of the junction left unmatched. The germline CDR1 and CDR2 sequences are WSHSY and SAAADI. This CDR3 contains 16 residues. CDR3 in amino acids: CASSESIGLAGNEQFF. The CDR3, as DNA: TGCGCCAGCAGTGAGTCGATTGGGTTAGCGGGGAATGAGCAGTTCTTC.

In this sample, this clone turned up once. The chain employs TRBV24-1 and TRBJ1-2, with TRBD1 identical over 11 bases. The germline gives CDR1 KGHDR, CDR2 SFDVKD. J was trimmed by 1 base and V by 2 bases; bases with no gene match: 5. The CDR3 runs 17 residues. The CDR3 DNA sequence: TGTGCCACCAGTGATTGGGACAGGGGGAGTCGTAACTATGGCTACACCTTC. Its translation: CATSDWDRGSRNYGYTF.

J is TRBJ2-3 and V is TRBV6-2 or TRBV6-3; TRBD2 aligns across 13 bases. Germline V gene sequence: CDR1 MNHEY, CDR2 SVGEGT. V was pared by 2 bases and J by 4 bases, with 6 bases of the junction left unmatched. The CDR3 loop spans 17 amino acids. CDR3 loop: CASSYPTSGREADTQYF. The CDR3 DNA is TGTGCCAGCAGTTACCCCACTAGCGGGAGGGAAGCAGATACGCAGTATTTT.